The next 31 T cell receptor beta chains were all read from a single sample in a study of healthy donors' naive CD4 and CD8 T cells (dated by TCRdb to the mid-2010s). The run used a 454 GS FLX Titanium. TCR libraries were built from approximately 540 ng of total RNA with a previously published linear amplification protocol. TCRdb passed the public sequencing reads through fastp at Q25 and MiXCR, retaining productive beta sequences. Under each unique CDR3 protein, matching rows form one entry showing the most common genes and DNA. The sample table records 150,000 to 200,000 distinct CDR3 sequences; around 74% of these occur just once. The ten largest clones add up to more than 2% of the sample. Sequencing used naive CD4+ and CD8+ T cells sorted from blood, pooled from several donors. Explained via the paper, the cell subset or site label denotes: FACS-sorted naive CD4+ (CD45RO-CD45RA+) and naive CD8+ (CD45RA+CD27bright) T cells. The receptors shown here come from a pool of human donors in good health; the sample pools cells from several healthy donors.

The V and J genes are TRBV5-1 and TRBJ2-1; 10 nucleotides line up with TRBD2. The germline V gene has CDR1 SGHRS and CDR2 YFSETQ. CDR3 size: 17 residues. V trimming: 5 bases; J trimming: 8 bases; junction bases outside the gene matches: 16. The CDR3 sequence is CASRVLVTSGKLDEQFF. The CDR3 nucleotides are TGCGCCAGCAGGGTGTTGGTAACTAGCGGGAAATTGGATGAGCAGTTCTTC.

This chain joins TRBV27 and TRBJ1-1, with TRBD1 as a possible D gene (6 bases). Trimming pared 8 bases from V and 1 base from J, leaving 14 bases between. The CDR3 extends over 14 amino acids. Germline V gene data show CDR1 as MNHEY and CDR2 as SMNVEV (reference sequence). The CDR3 spells CASRREGQNTEAFF. As DNA, the CDR3 is TGTGCCAGCCGAAGAGAGGGACAGAACACTGAAGCTTTCTTT.

The chain joins TRBV2 to TRBJ2-3, with TRBD1 identical over 9 bases. Germline V CDR1 and CDR2: SNHLY, FYNNEI. The CDR3 contains 15 residues. V dropped 3 bases and J dropped 6; count of bases not matched to a gene: 7. The CDR3 spells CASSDTDRGRDTQYF. The CDR3, as DNA: TGTGCCAGCAGTGACACGGACAGGGGAAGGGATACGCAGTATTTT.

The chain has TRBV29-1 and TRBJ1-1, with a possible D match to TRBD1 (5 bases). V was clipped by 2 bases and J by 5 bases, with 9 bases between them. Looked up from germline, CDR1 is SQVTM and CDR2 is ANQGSEA. This CDR3 has 12 amino acids. The CDR3 DNA reads as TGCAGCGTTGAATCGTGGGGGACTGAAGCTTTCTTT. Protein sequence: CSVESWGTEAFF.

This chain uses TRBV29-1 with TRBJ1-2; D remains unclear. Trimming took 3 bases from V and 8 from J, leaving 7 bases between them. The CDR3 spans 10 residues. The germline CDR1 and CDR2 sequences are SQVTM and ANQGSEA. CDR3 loop: CSVEDVGYTF. In nucleotides, the CDR3 is TGCAGCGTTGAGGATGTGGGCTACACCTTC.

The chain is built from TRBV29-1 and TRBJ1-2, with D unresolved. CDR1 is SQVTM and CDR2 is ANQGSEA in the germline V gene. Trimming took 6 bases from V and 3 from J, leaving 14 bases between them. The CDR3 contains 13 residues. The DNA for the CDR3 is TGCAGCGTCGTCCAATCGGGAGACTATGGCTACACCTTC. It specifies CSVVQSGDYGYTF.

This chain links TRBV20-1 with TRBJ2-7; 8 bases are a match to TRBD2. Germline assignment: CDR1 DFQATT and CDR2 SNEGSKA (reference sequence). The CDR3 is made up of 14 amino acids. With 3 bases clipped from V and 2 bases from J, the junction kept 6 bases outside the gene matches. CDR3 DNA sequence: TGCAGTGCTAGTTCCACTAGCGGTACCTACGAGCAGTACTTC. It translates to CSASSTSGTYEQYF.

The chain combines TRBV19 with TRBJ1-2; D gene uncertain. The V end was cut by 7 bases, the J end by 5 bases, with 20 bases between. CDR3 length: 15 residues. Germline CDR1 is LNHDA and CDR2 is SQIVND (reference sequence). DNA for the CDR3: TGTGCCAGTAAACAGCTACATTTATATCAGTATGGCTACACCTTC. Translation gives CASKQLHLYQYGYTF. Full variable domain (rest looked up from reference TRBV19 and TRBJ1-2): DGGITQSPKYLFRKEGQNVTLSCEQNLNHDAMYWYRQDPGQGLRLIYYSQIVNDFQKGDIAEGYSVSREKKESFPLTVTSAQKNPTAFYLCASKQLHLYQYGYTFGSGTRLTVV.

In its sample, this clonotype was seen a few times. This rearrangement joins TRBV12-3 or TRBV12-4 to TRBJ1-2, with 9 positions matching TRBD1. The CDR3 is 14 residues long. V gave up 6 bases and J gave up 7 bases; unmatched junction bases: 9. In DNA, the CDR3 is TGTGCCAGCAGAGAACAGGGGGCGCTTAGTGGCTACACCTTC. Protein: CASREQGALSGYTF.

There are a few counts of this clonotype. The chain is built from TRBV6-5 and TRBJ1-3; D is uncertain. The V gene's germline CDR1 is MNHEY and CDR2 SVGAGI. V dropped 2 bases and J dropped 0 bases, with 8 bases sitting between them. The CDR3 is made up of 15 amino acids. The CDR3 reads CASSYRSISGNTIYF. The DNA for the CDR3 is TGTGCCAGCAGTTACAGGTCGATCTCTGGAAACACCATATATTTT.

The rearrangement joins TRBV29-1 to TRBJ1-5; D not certain. V was pared by 4 bases and J by 5 bases, with 6 bases between. This CDR3 has 11 residues. Looked up from germline, CDR1 is SQVTM and CDR2 is ANQGSEA. Written as DNA, the CDR3 is TGCAGCGTTGGGGATGATCAGCCCCAGCATTTT. It specifies CSVGDDQPQHF.

The genes are TRBV19 and TRBJ1-1, with 7 bases matching TRBD1. CDR1 LNHDA and CDR2 SQIVND come from the germline V gene (reference sequence). J lost 1 base, V lost 5 bases, and 7 bases had no gene match. The CDR3 contains 15 residues. The DNA of the CDR3 is TGTGCCAGTAGTCTAACTTGGGACAGGAACACTGAAGCTTTCTTT. Amino acids: CASSLTWDRNTEAFF.

The DNA of the CDR3 is TGTGCCAGTAGGACCATACAGGGGATCACGGGCAATCAGCCCCAGCATTTT. Protein: CASRTIQGITGNQPQHF. The chain carries TRBV19 and TRBJ1-5; TRBD1 matches 7 bases. The CDR3 sequence is 17 residues long. From germline, CDR1 is LNHDA and CDR2 SQIVND (reference sequence). Losses at the gene ends were 6 bases for V and 2 bases for J; bases not matched to a gene: 13. Variable domain in full (rest from reference TRBV19 and TRBJ1-5): DGGITQSPKYLFRKEGQNVTLSCEQNLNHDAMYWYRQDPGQGLRLIYYSQIVNDFQKGDIAEGYSVSREKKESFPLTVTSAQKNPTAFYLCASRTIQGITGNQPQHFGDGTRLSIL.

The rearrangement uses TRBV30 and TRBJ1-1; no clear D. Germline V gene lookup returns CDR1 GTSNPN and CDR2 SVGIG (reference sequence). V was trimmed by 1 base and J by 9 bases, leaving 9 bases between them. This CDR3 has 11 amino acids. This CDR3 reads CAWSGGGQAFF. The CDR3 DNA follows: TGTGCCTGGAGTGGTGGAGGCCAAGCTTTCTTT.

This clonotype was seen more than once but under ten times. The chain couples TRBV19 to TRBJ1-2, with D perhaps TRBD1 (5 bases). CDR3 length equals 16 residues. Germline V gene data show CDR1 as LNHDA and CDR2 as SQIVND (reference sequence). Trimming removed 1 base at V and 6 bases at J, with 18 bases between. The DNA of the CDR3 is TGTGCCAGTAGTATAGTCTCGGGCCAGGGCTCGAATGGCTACACCTTC. Translating gives CASSIVSGQGSNGYTF.

V gene TRBV29-1 combines with J gene TRBJ2-6, with 7 bases aligning to TRBD1. The V and J ends lost 4 bases and 0 bases, in that order; junction bases with no gene match: 6. The V gene's germline CDR1 is SQVTM and CDR2 ANQGSEA. CDR3 length: 16 residues. The CDR3 here is CSVGTGEDSGANVLTF. The CDR3 DNA reads TGCAGCGTTGGTACAGGGGAAGACTCTGGGGCCAACGTCCTGACTTTC.

The chain employs TRBV18 and TRBJ2-7; D uncertain. V lost 2 bases to trimming and J lost 0 bases, with 8 bases between them. Germline lookup yields CDR1 KGHSH and CDR2 LQKENI. This CDR3 contains 14 residues. DNA for the CDR3: TGTGCCAGCTCACCAATAGAGAGCTCCTACGAGCAGTACTTC. Translating it yields CASSPIESSYEQYF.

The rearrangement uses TRBV11-2 and TRBJ2-6; maybe TRBD2 (5 bases). This CDR3 is 18 amino acids long. V lost 3 bases, J lost 5 bases, and 20 bases lay in between. Per germline, CDR1 SGHAT and CDR2 FQNNGV. CDR3 protein: CASSFRRGPALRANVLTF. The CDR3 DNA follows: TGTGCCAGCAGCTTTAGGAGAGGGCCAGCTCTAAGGGCCAACGTCCTGACTTTC. Full variable domain (remainder filled in from reference TRBV11-2 and TRBJ2-6): EAGVAQSPRYKIIEKRQSVAFWCNPISGHATLYWYQQILGQGPKLLIQFQNNGVVDDSQLPKDRFSAERLKGVDSTLKIQPAKLEDSAVYLCASSFRRGPALRANVLTFGAGSRLTVL.

This clonotype was counted a few times. V usage is TRBV6-1 and J usage is TRBJ1-5; D may be TRBD1 (5 bases). CDR1 is MNHNS and CDR2 is SASEGT in the germline V gene. This CDR3 region has 14 residues. Deletions cut 6 bases from V and 3 bases from J, with 12 bases between. As DNA, the CDR3 is TGTGCCAGCAGCCTGCAGGGAATCAATCAGCCCCAGCATTTT. Encoded protein: CASSLQGINQPQHF.

The chain couples TRBV29-1 to TRBJ2-7, with D possibly TRBD1 on 6 matching bases. CDR3 size: 12 residues. The germline V gene encodes CDR1 SQVTM and CDR2 ANQGSEA. The V gene lost 7 bases and the J gene lost 2 bases, with 12 bases spanning the gap. In nucleotides, the CDR3 is TGCAGCGCAGAGACAGGAGCCTACGAGCAGTACTTC. It encodes CSAETGAYEQYF.

The V call is TRBV13, the J call TRBJ2-1, with D maybe TRBD1 (6 bases). V was trimmed by 6 bases and J by 7 bases, leaving 10 bases between them. The CDR3 covers 12 residues. CDR1 is PRHDT, CDR2 FYEKMQ, per germline (reference sequence). CDR3 sequence reads: CASRPQGNEQFF. The CDR3 bases are TGTGCCAGCAGGCCACAGGGAAATGAGCAGTTCTTC.

The chain has TRBV29-1 and TRBJ2-5, with 8 bases identical to TRBD1. Germline V gives CDR1 SQVTM, CDR2 ANQGSEA. CDR3 length equals 17 residues. J gave up 3 bases and V 6 bases, and 18 bases lay outside the gene matches. For the CDR3, the DNA is TGCAGCGTCCGCCCTCAGGGGGCTTTTGGGACGAAAGAGACCCAGTACTTC. Translating it yields CSVRPQGAFGTKETQYF.

This clonotype was seen once. This chain connects TRBV29-1 to TRBJ1-2, with D possibly TRBD1 on 5 matching bases. Germline assignment: CDR1 SQVTM and CDR2 ANQGSEA. The CDR3 spans 13 residues. Trimming removed 8 bases from V and 3 bases from J, with 16 bases in between. The DNA for the CDR3 is TGCAGCACCCCGGGGCTTGCGGACTATGGCTACACCTTC. Protein sequence: CSTPGLADYGYTF.

As concerns this clonotype: Likely a read error: the CDR3 ends without its conserved phenylalanine or tryptophan. Because the CDR3's place on the DNA is in doubt, the DNA is left out and the CDR3 is given as listed by TCRdb. The chain has TRBV29-1 and TRBJ1-1. Including both end residues, the CDR3 is 10 amino acids long. Germline V gene sequence: CDR1 SQVTM, CDR2 ANQGSEA. The CDR3 protein is CSVVGSEWAL.

This clonotype turned up a few times. The chain links TRBV29-1 to TRBJ2-1; D could derive from TRBD1 or TRBD2 (5 bases each). The CDR3 spans 11 residues. V was clipped by 7 bases and J by 6 bases, with 10 bases between them. Germline V CDR1 and CDR2: SQVTM, ANQGSEA. The chain's CDR3 is CSGRDANEQFF. The CDR3 nucleotides read TGCAGCGGACGGGACGCCAATGAGCAGTTCTTC.

The chain uses TRBV6-5 and TRBJ2-5, with TRBD2 as a possible D gene (7 bases). CDR1 MNHEY and CDR2 SVGAGI come from the germline V gene. This CDR3 comprises 19 residues. V was trimmed by 0 bases and J by 4 bases, leaving 24 bases between them. CDR3 sequence: CASSYSPRDYAETGETQYF. In nucleotides, the CDR3 is TGTGCCAGCAGTTACTCGCCCAGGGACTACGCCGAGACAGGAGAGACCCAGTACTTC.

The V and J genes are TRBV29-1 and TRBJ2-3; D unclear. V was shortened by 0 bases and J by 4 bases, with 8 bases between the two germline ends. Germline lookup yields CDR1 SQVTM and CDR2 ANQGSEA. The length of the CDR3 is 13 residues. CDR3 region: CSVEDLGADTQYF. CDR3 nucleotides: TGCAGCGTTGAAGATCTAGGTGCAGATACGCAGTATTTT.

The rearrangement links TRBV5-5 to TRBJ1-5, with D unclear. This CDR3 has 16 residues. Germline-derived CDR1 and CDR2 are SGHKS and YYEKEE (reference sequence). V lost 0 bases and J 4 bases, leaving 14 bases between the germline ends. Written as DNA, the CDR3 is TGTGCCAGCAGCTTGGCCAGGATAGGCCAGAATCAGCCCCAGCATTTT. Its protein is CASSLARIGQNQPQHF.

On this clonotype itself: A junction end diverges from the germline sequence, so it may reflect a read error. The chain has TRBV12-5 and TRBJ2-3; D is ambiguous. The germline gives CDR1 LGHNT, CDR2 FRNRAP. CDR3 size: 14 residues. The CDR3 DNA sequence: TGTGCTAGTGGTTTGGCCCCCTCATACCTGCCCGCGCATTTT. Translation gives CASGLAPSYLPAHF.

The V gene is TRBV29-1, the J gene TRBJ2-1; 7 nucleotides agree with TRBD1. The trim removed 6 bases at V and 3 bases at J, leaving 14 bases unmatched. Germline V lookup: CDR1 SQVTM, CDR2 ANQGSEA. CDR3 length: 16 residues. CDR3 residues: CSVQGTSDFHYNEQFF. DNA for the CDR3: TGCAGCGTACAGGGGACCTCCGACTTCCACTACAATGAGCAGTTCTTC.

V and J are TRBV11-2 and TRBJ2-7; D tentatively fits TRBD1 or TRBD2 (6 bases each). The CDR3 consists of 13 residues. The V and J ends lost 3 bases and 6 bases respectively, with 12 bases between them. Germline lookup yields CDR1 SGHAT and CDR2 FQNNGV. CDR3 DNA sequence: TGTGCCAGCAGCTTGGCCGGAGGGGGCGAGCAGTACTTC. Its translation: CASSLAGGGEQYF.